This paragraph reports one TCR beta chain. The source of the sample is a study of blood T cell repertoires in COVID-19. About the research overall: The United States, Italy and Spain supplied acute and convalescent COVID-19 samples.

The CDR3 runs 13 residues. Germline-derived CDR1 and CDR2 are LNHDA and SQIVND (reference sequence). Trimming left V 6 bases short and J 5 bases short, with 10 bases between. In the study's own analysis: Amplification from reference gene primers served as the basis for estimated nucleated cell counts. Only in-frame clones appear in the TCRdb table, and some are missing; sequencing was by immunoSEQ multiplex PCR. V and J calls and clone size are those listed in that table; D and trimming were worked out from the DNA. This table holds roughly 62,000 clones, about 80% found once. The receptor was isolated from a man aged 55 to 70 with acute or convalescent COVID-19. Sequenced sample: peripheral blood. The chain has TRBV19 and TRBJ2-2; no definite D call. The CDR3 sequence: CASRTMRTGELFF. CDR3 bases: TGTGCCAGTAGAACGATGCGAACCGGGGAGCTGTTTTTT.